Each of the 25 T cell receptor beta chains below was sequenced from the same sample in a study of T cell responses to AZD1222 COVID-19 vaccine. Sequencing used immunoSEQ multiplex PCR; TCRdb keeps in-frame clones, though not all of them. The table has roughly 110,000 clones, under 90% seen once; the top ten hold approximately 5%. The starting material was peripheral blood, obtained on day 0 of AZD1222 vaccination. These TCRs come from an adult in good health.

This rearrangement joins TRBV27 to TRBJ1-2; weak D call: TRBD1 (6 bases). Trimming took off 5 bases at V and 4 bases at J, with 14 bases between the two ends. CDR3 size: 14 residues. CDR1 is MNHEY, CDR2 SMNVEV, per germline (reference sequence). The chain's CDR3 is CASSKTRDTYGYTF. The CDR3 DNA reads TGTGCCAGCAGTAAGACTCGGGACACCTATGGCTACACCTTC.

This chain uses TRBV5-1 with TRBJ2-5; TRBD2 matches at 10 bases. Unmatched junction bases numbered 3, after V lost 0 bases and J lost 4 bases. The CDR3 covers 15 residues. Germline V gene sequence: CDR1 SGHRS, CDR2 YFSETQ. The DNA of the CDR3 is TGCGCCAGCAGCTTGGCGGCTAGCGGGAGAGAGACCCAGTACTTC. Translated: CASSLAASGRETQYF.

This clone showed up just once. The chain couples TRBV30 to TRBJ1-4; weak D call: TRBD1 (5 bases). CDR3 length equals 14 residues. Between the trimmed V and J ends, which lost 4 bases and 3 bases, there was a span of 12 bases. CDR1 is GTSNPN and CDR2 is SVGIG in the germline V gene (reference sequence). CDR3 in amino acids: CAWTRQTPNEKLFF. The CDR3 coding sequence is TGTGCCTGGACTCGACAGACACCTAATGAAAAACTGTTTTTT. Drawing the rest from reference TRBV30 and TRBJ1-4, the complete variable domain is SQTIHQWPATLVQPVGSPLSLECTVEGTSNPNLYWYRQAAGRGLQLLFYSVGIGQISSEVPQNLSASRPQDRQFILSSKKLLLSDSGFYLCAWTRQTPNEKLFFGSGTQLSVL.

J is TRBJ1-6 and V is TRBV3-1 (or the pseudogene TRBV3-2); a possible D gene is TRBD1 (5 bases). The CDR3 is made up of 18 amino acids. Trimming removed 1 base at V and 1 base at J, with 14 bases between. The germline CDR1 and CDR2 sequences are LGHDT and YNNKEL (reference sequence). The CDR3 region is CASSQVGRVGSYNSPLHF. CDR3 DNA sequence: TGTGCCAGCAGCCAAGTGGGCAGGGTGGGATCCTATAATTCACCCCTCCACTTT.

The rearrangement uses TRBV3-1 (or the pseudogene TRBV3-2) and TRBJ2-7, with 9 bases aligning to TRBD1. The J segment lost 3 bases and the V segment lost 4 bases, leaving 4 bases of the junction unmatched. The CDR3 runs 14 residues. CDR1 and CDR2 from the germline V gene are LGHDT and YNNKEL (reference sequence). CDR3: CASSPPGQGYEQYF. The CDR3 DNA sequence: TGTGCCAGCAGCCCCCCGGGACAGGGCTACGAGCAGTACTTC.

J is TRBJ1-2 and V is TRBV5-1; TRBD1 is a possible D gene (5 bases). V was pared by 1 base and J by 1 base, with 14 bases between. Germline lookup yields CDR1 SGHRS and CDR2 YFSETQ. CDR3 length equals 16 residues. This CDR3 is CASSLMTELINYGYTF. For the CDR3, the DNA is TGCGCCAGCAGCTTGATGACAGAACTCATTAACTATGGCTACACCTTC.

The rearrangement joins TRBV11-2 to TRBJ2-6, with D unresolved. Trimming cost V 1 base and J 0 bases, with 13 bases left between them. CDR1 and CDR2 from the germline V gene are SGHAT and FQNNGV. The CDR3 has 18 residues. The DNA for the CDR3 is TGTGCCAGCAGCTTAGGATGGGATAGCATCTCTGGGGCCAACGTCCTGACTTTC. As protein: CASSLGWDSISGANVLTF. Filled out from reference TRBV11-2 and TRBJ2-6, the complete variable domain reads EAGVAQSPRYKIIEKRQSVAFWCNPISGHATLYWYQQILGQGPKLLIQFQNNGVVDDSQLPKDRFSAERLKGVDSTLKIQPAKLEDSAVYLCASSLGWDSISGANVLTFGAGSRLTVL.

This CDR3 is CASRGATGSPNQPQHF. CDR3 bases: TGTGCCAGCAGGGGAGCGACAGGGAGCCCTAATCAGCCCCAGCATTTT. The rearrangement uses TRBV28 and TRBJ1-5; 7 bases agree with TRBD1. From germline, CDR1 is MDHEN and CDR2 SYDVKM. The CDR3 consists of 16 residues. V shed 6 bases and J 4 bases; nucleotides not matched to a gene: 12.

This chain connects TRBV5-1 to TRBJ2-1; D unresolved. Germline CDR1 and CDR2: SGHRS and YFSETQ. The CDR3 contains 12 residues. The ends were cut back, 3 bases at V and 8 bases at J, with 9 bases in the middle. The CDR3 DNA reads as TGCGCCAGCAGCTGGGTAGTGGATGAGCAGTTCTTC. Translating gives CASSWVVDEQFF.

The V gene is TRBV19, the J gene TRBJ2-2; D uncertain. The CDR3 loop spans 14 amino acids. Germline-derived CDR1 and CDR2 are LNHDA and SQIVND (reference sequence). V shed 2 bases and J shed 7 bases, with 11 bases lying between them. CDR3 amino acids: CASSILGNVGELFF. The CDR3 DNA sequence: TGTGCCAGTAGTATACTGGGGAATGTCGGGGAGCTGTTTTTT.

The V gene is TRBV10-3, the J gene TRBJ2-7, with 11 bases matching TRBD1. CDR1 is ENHRY, CDR2 SYGVKD, per germline. Losses at the gene ends were 1 base for V and 3 bases for J; bases not matched to a gene: 5. This CDR3 region has 16 residues. The CDR3 sequence: CAISEFPGTGGYEQYF. In DNA, the CDR3 is TGTGCCATCAGTGAGTTTCCCGGGACAGGGGGCTACGAGCAGTACTTC.

The chain links TRBV4-3 to TRBJ1-5; the D is unclear. V was pared by 0 bases and J by 3 bases, with 9 bases between. The CDR3 has 15 amino acids. The germline gives CDR1 LGHNA, CDR2 YSLEER. The CDR3 region is CASSQDLQVNQPQHF. CDR3 DNA sequence: TGCGCCAGCAGCCAAGATTTACAAGTCAATCAGCCCCAGCATTTT.

This clone was recorded only once. The chain employs TRBV7-8 and TRBJ2-7; D possibly corresponds to TRBD2 (6 bases). In germline, CDR1 is SGHVS, CDR2 FQNEAQ. There are 15 residues in the CDR3. Trimming stripped 1 base from V and 0 bases from J, with 10 bases between. The CDR3 DNA follows: TGTGCCAGCAGCTTAGAAGCTAGCGTCTCCTACGAGCAGTACTTC. It specifies CASSLEASVSYEQYF. Looking up the rest from reference TRBV7-8 and TRBJ2-7 gives the full variable domain: GAGVSQSPRYKVAKRGQDVALRCDPISGHVSLFWYQQALGQGPEFLTYFQNEAQLDKSGLPSDRFFAERPEGSVSTLKIQRTQQEDSAVYLCASSLEASVSYEQYFGPGTRLTVT.

The chain couples TRBV4-1 to TRBJ2-5; TRBD2 agrees at 12 bases. This CDR3 region has 16 residues. CDR1 and CDR2 (germline): MGHRA, YSYEKL. Trimming removed 5 bases from V and 1 base from J; junction bases left unmatched: 5. The CDR3 loop reads CASSNGLAGLQETQYF. The CDR3 nucleotides read TGCGCCAGCAGCAACGGACTAGCGGGACTCCAAGAGACCCAGTACTTC.

V usage is TRBV4-1 and J usage is TRBJ1-5; possible D gene TRBD1, 5 bases. The CDR3 runs to 17 residues. Per germline, CDR1 MGHRA and CDR2 YSYEKL. Trimming removed 1 base from V and 0 bases from J, with 13 bases in between. CDR3 amino acids: CASSQVGTGYSNQPQHF. The DNA for the CDR3 is TGCGCCAGCAGCCAAGTTGGGACGGGTTATAGCAATCAGCCCCAGCATTTT.

The chain joins TRBV3-1 (or the pseudogene TRBV3-2) to TRBJ2-1; D remains unclear. CDR1 and CDR2 (germline): LGHDT, YNNKEL (reference sequence). The CDR3 is 18 residues long. V lost 0 bases and J 1 base, leaving 16 bases between the germline ends. The CDR3 protein is CASSQEGAVLGSYNEQFF. The CDR3 DNA follows: TGTGCCAGCAGCCAAGAAGGCGCGGTATTAGGATCCTACAATGAGCAGTTCTTC.

This clone appeared a single time. The rearrangement links TRBV18 to TRBJ1-2; D possibly corresponds to TRBD1 (5 bases). From germline, CDR1 is KGHSH and CDR2 LQKENI. The germline V and J ends were trimmed by 3 bases and 3 bases, with 11 bases remaining between them. This CDR3 spans 14 amino acids. This CDR3 is CASSPRGEDYGYTF. The DNA of the CDR3 is TGTGCCAGCTCACCTAGGGGTGAGGACTATGGCTACACCTTC.

J is TRBJ2-2 and V is TRBV3-1 (or the pseudogene TRBV3-2), with 13 bases lining up with TRBD2. Per the germline V gene, CDR1 is LGHDT and CDR2 is YNNKEL (reference sequence). J was trimmed by 6 bases and V by 4 bases; bases with no gene match: 5. The CDR3 loop spans 16 amino acids. In DNA, the CDR3 is TGTGCCAGCAGCCTAGGGGGACTAGCGGGGTCCGGGGAGCTGTTTTTT. It translates to CASSLGGLAGSGELFF.

The count of this clone is one. The chain combines TRBV7-2 with TRBJ2-1, with D hard to call. This CDR3 is built from 13 residues. Germline V gene lookup returns CDR1 SGHTA and CDR2 FQGNSA. V lost 5 bases and J 6 bases, leaving 11 bases between the germline ends. CDR3 sequence reads: CASSLPNGNEQFF. In DNA, the CDR3 is TGTGCCAGCAGCCTCCCGAACGGCAATGAGCAGTTCTTC.

J is TRBJ1-2 and V is TRBV3-1 (or the pseudogene TRBV3-2); D gene uncertain. This CDR3 is built from 11 residues. Germline V gene sequence: CDR1 LGHDT, CDR2 YNNKEL (reference sequence). V was clipped by 1 base and J by 8 bases, with 5 bases between them. This chain's CDR3 is CASSQGFGYTF. In DNA, the CDR3 is TGTGCCAGCAGCCAAGGATTCGGCTACACCTTC.

The CDR3 region has the DNA TGCGCCAGCAAGAGGCAACTAGGCGCACTGGACGAGCAGTACTTC. Translating it yields CASKRQLGALDEQYF. The chain is built from TRBV5-1 and TRBJ2-7; the D gene is possibly TRBD2 (5 bases). CDR1 is SGHRS and CDR2 is YFSETQ in the germline V gene. Trimming left V 6 bases short and J 5 bases short, with 21 bases between. This CDR3 spans 15 amino acids.

The chain links TRBV6-5 to TRBJ1-2, with unresolved D. CDR1 and CDR2 (germline): MNHEY, SVGAGI. CDR3 length: 15 amino acids. V shed 0 bases and J shed 0 bases, with 8 bases lying between them. Here the CDR3 DNA reads TGTGCCAGCAGTTACTCCTACAGAGCTAACTATGGCTACACCTTC. The encoded protein is CASSYSYRANYGYTF.

In DNA form, the CDR3 reads TGTGCCAGCAGCCAGCAGGGTATGGCGAATTCACCCCTCCACTTT. Translating gives CASSQQGMANSPLHF. The chain is built from TRBV4-2 and TRBJ1-6, with D possibly TRBD1 on 5 matching bases. Germline V gives CDR1 LGHNA, CDR2 YNFKEQ. V lost 3 bases and J 7 bases, leaving 13 bases between the germline ends. CDR3 size: 15 residues.

V usage is TRBV18 and J usage is TRBJ2-1; D is unresolved. CDR3 length: 15 amino acids. CDR1 is KGHSH and CDR2 is LQKENI in the germline V gene. Trimming took 1 base from V and 0 from J, leaving 7 bases between them. CDR3 in DNA: TGTGCCAGCTCACCACGGGTACCCTCCTACAATGAGCAGTTCTTC. This gives the protein CASSPRVPSYNEQFF.

This clone has a single count. The chain employs TRBV9 and TRBJ2-2, with TRBD2 identical over 11 bases. CDR3 length equals 15 residues. Per germline, CDR1 SGDLS and CDR2 YYNGEE. V dropped 4 bases and J dropped 5; count of bases not matched to a gene: 4. The CDR3 here is CASSLRLAGTGELFF. As DNA, the CDR3 is TGTGCCAGCAGCTTACGACTAGCGGGGACCGGGGAGCTGTTTTTT.